Presented here are 25 T cell receptor beta chains from one specimen sequenced in a study of early T cells in non-severe SARS-CoV-2 infection. Via MiXCR, TCRdb re-called the 5' RACE reads, giving one row per CDR3 protein. The sample contains tens of thousands of distinct CDR3 sequences, 9% to 15% of which appear only once. The sequencing input was whole blood. The receptors derive from an adult who was a healthcare worker with PCR-confirmed SARS-CoV-2 infection or an uninfected control (not recorded which).

This clonotype was recorded at least ten times. The rearrangement joins TRBV20-1 to TRBJ2-5; 14 bases line up with TRBD2. In germline, CDR1 is DFQATT, CDR2 SNEGSKA (reference sequence). The CDR3 is 15 amino acids. Germline trimming cut 6 bases from V and 5 bases from J; bases unmatched to any gene: 8. The CDR3 is CSARLAGGGGETQYF. CDR3 in DNA: TGCAGTGCCCGACTAGCGGGAGGGGGCGGGGAGACCCAGTACTTC.

There are many counts of this clonotype. The rearrangement joins TRBV18 to TRBJ1-3; maybe TRBD1 (6 bases). Trimming left V 2 bases short and J 4 bases short, with 15 bases between. Looked up from germline, CDR1 is KGHSH and CDR2 is LQKENI. This CDR3 contains 16 residues. CDR3 DNA: TGTGCCAGCTCACCAACGAGCGGGGGCTCCGGAAACACCATATATTTT. Translated: CASSPTSGGSGNTIYF.

Ten or more counts support this clonotype. This chain uses TRBV28 with TRBJ1-5, with a tentative D call TRBD1 (6 bases). The CDR3 length is 16 residues. Germline CDR1 and CDR2: MDHEN and SYDVKM. The V and J ends lost 8 bases and 3 bases respectively, with 20 bases between them. This chain's CDR3 is CASGPQGRGYNQPQHF. The CDR3 DNA is TGTGCCAGCGGCCCACAGGGCCGAGGGTACAATCAGCCCCAGCATTTT.

The rearrangement joins TRBV29-1 to TRBJ2-3; perhaps TRBD2 as D (5 bases). This CDR3 spans 14 amino acids. The germline gives CDR1 SQVTM, CDR2 ANQGSEA. V was trimmed by 1 base and J by 1 base, leaving 9 bases between them. Written as DNA, the CDR3 is TGCAGCGTTGAAGGAAATAGCGGCACAGATACGCAGTATTTT. This translates into CSVEGNSGTDTQYF.

This clonotype occurred a few times. This CDR3 reads CASSPSGLNSRYEQYF. The CDR3 nucleotides are TGTGCCAGCAGTCCCTCCGGGCTAAACTCTCGGTACGAGCAGTACTTC. The V call is TRBV12-3 or TRBV12-4, the J call TRBJ2-7, with D unresolved. There are 16 residues in the CDR3. V gave up 5 bases and J gave up 4 bases, with 21 bases separating them.

This clonotype was found many times. The CDR3 region is CASSLGLAGLRQETQYF. CDR3 bases: TGTGCCAGCAGCCTGGGACTAGCGGGACTCCGACAAGAGACCCAGTACTTC. The chain links TRBV11-2 to TRBJ2-5; TRBD2 matches at 13 bases. Germline V gene data show CDR1 as SGHAT and CDR2 as FQNNGV. The CDR3 covers 17 residues. V shed 5 bases and J 2 bases; nucleotides not matched to a gene: 8.

The sample holds many counts of this clonotype. The chain couples TRBV2 to TRBJ2-3; D perhaps matches TRBD1 (6 bases). This CDR3 contains 15 residues. The germline gives CDR1 SNHLY, CDR2 FYNNEI. V was pared by 6 bases and J by 3 bases, with 16 bases between. The DNA for the CDR3 is TGTGCCAGCAGCCGCAGCCGAGGGGGAACAGATACGCAGTATTTT. Encoded protein: CASSRSRGGTDTQYF.

The chain couples TRBV29-1 to TRBJ2-7; D gene uncertain. The CDR3 contains 13 residues. The V gene's germline CDR1 is SQVTM and CDR2 ANQGSEA. V was shortened by 6 bases and J by 0 bases, with 12 bases between the two germline ends. CDR3 nucleotides: TGCAGCGTGGAACTGGAGAGCTCCTACGAGCAGTACTTC. As protein: CSVELESSYEQYF.

The table lists this clonotype with a few counts. This chain uses TRBV28 with TRBJ2-4; D is perhaps TRBD2 (5 bases). V lost 3 bases to trimming and J lost 11 bases, with 17 bases between them. Per the germline V gene, CDR1 is MDHEN and CDR2 is SYDVKM. There are 14 residues in the CDR3. This CDR3 reads CASSLASLGVVQYF. CDR3 bases: TGTGCCAGCAGTTTGGCCAGCCTGGGAGTGGTTCAGTACTTC.

This clonotype was picked up a small number of times. The V gene is TRBV3-1, the J gene TRBJ2-7, with D uncertain. The ends were cut back, 2 bases at V and 7 bases at J, with 12 bases in the middle. The germline V gene encodes CDR1 LGHDT and CDR2 YNNKEL (reference sequence). This CDR3 is built from 13 residues. In DNA form, the CDR3 reads TGTGCCAGCAGCCAACTCGGAAGGGAAGAGCAGTACTTC. It translates to CASSQLGREEQYF.

The sample holds a few counts of this clonotype. The chain links TRBV2 to TRBJ2-1, with 8 bases that match TRBD2. The V gene's germline CDR1 is SNHLY and CDR2 FYNNEI. This CDR3 has 14 amino acids. V shed 8 bases and J 8 bases; nucleotides not matched to a gene: 11. CDR3 amino acids: CASGSGGRGDEQFF. CDR3 DNA: TGTGCCAGCGGGAGCGGGGGAAGGGGCGATGAGCAGTTCTTC.

In this sample, this clonotype turned up a few times. The chain uses TRBV28 and TRBJ2-7; tentatively, D is TRBD2 (5 bases). The germline V gene has CDR1 MDHEN and CDR2 SYDVKM. V was cut by 7 bases and J by 2 bases, with 12 bases left in between. The CDR3 sequence is 13 residues long. In nucleotides, the CDR3 is TGTGCCAGCACACGGGGATCCACCTACGAGCAGTACTTC. Translated, it gives CASTRGSTYEQYF.

The gene calls are TRBV10-3 and TRBJ1-1, with a weak D call TRBD1 (6 bases). Deletions cut 6 bases from V and 1 base from J, with 9 bases between. The CDR3 totals 13 residues. Germline V gives CDR1 ENHRY, CDR2 SYGVKD. For the CDR3, the DNA is TGTGCCATCAGCCCACAGGGGAACACTGAAGCTTTCTTT. Its protein is CAISPQGNTEAFF.

The chain recombines TRBV18 with TRBJ1-6, with D perhaps TRBD1 (6 bases). The ends were cut back, 2 bases at V and 7 bases at J, with 9 bases in the middle. The CDR3 has 14 residues. Germline lookup yields CDR1 KGHSH and CDR2 LQKENI. The CDR3 DNA follows: TGTGCCAGCTCACCATCGGGGGGCAATTCACCCCTCCACTTT. It is translated as CASSPSGGNSPLHF.

The chain recombines TRBV11-2 with TRBJ1-1, with D uncertain. Trimming left V 3 bases short and J 5 bases short, with 7 bases between. CDR3 length: 12 residues. In germline, CDR1 is SGHAT, CDR2 FQNNGV. The CDR3 bases are TGTGCCAGCAGCTTGGGGATGACTGAAGCTTTCTTT. Protein: CASSLGMTEAFF.

This clonotype was counted only a few times. This chain connects TRBV27 to TRBJ2-3, with 8 bases fitting TRBD2. This CDR3 is 13 amino acids long. V dropped 6 bases and J dropped 7; count of bases not matched to a gene: 6. Germline V gene data show CDR1 as MNHEY and CDR2 as SMNVEV (reference sequence). CDR3 in DNA: TGTGCCAGCAGGGGGAGCGGGAGTTATACGCAGTATTTT. Its translation is CASRGSGSYTQYF.

This clonotype was observed many times. The rearrangement links TRBV7-3 to TRBJ2-7, with 10 bases matching TRBD1. The CDR3 is 14 amino acids. Unmatched junction bases numbered 8, after V lost 5 bases and J lost 7 bases. The germline V gene has CDR1 SGHTA and CDR2 FQGTGA. The CDR3 reads CASSLDRGLGEQYF. CDR3 DNA: TGTGCCAGCAGCCTCGACAGGGGGCTGGGGGAGCAGTACTTC.

This clonotype was seen many times. The chain links TRBV5-4 to TRBJ2-7, with TRBD1 identical over 11 bases. The germline V gene has CDR1 SGHNT and CDR2 YYREEE (reference sequence). The CDR3 length is 15 residues. V lost 1 base and J lost 5; bases outside the gene matches: 5. CDR3 residues: CASSLWTGGLHEQYF. The CDR3 nucleotides read TGTGCCAGCAGCTTGTGGACAGGGGGCCTTCACGAGCAGTACTTC.

This clonotype was observed a handful of times. The rearrangement joins TRBV5-5 to TRBJ2-1; no clear D gene. CDR1 SGHKS and CDR2 YYEKEE come from the germline V gene (reference sequence). The V and J ends lost 0 bases and 6 bases respectively, with 13 bases between them. The CDR3 is made up of 15 amino acids. The CDR3 protein is CASSLEGQVINEQFF. The CDR3 bases are TGTGCCAGCAGCTTGGAGGGTCAAGTTATCAATGAGCAGTTCTTC.

The chain is built from TRBV28 and TRBJ1-1; D call uncertain. In germline, CDR1 is MDHEN, CDR2 SYDVKM. The CDR3 consists of 16 residues. V was trimmed by 1 base and J by 2 bases, leaving 14 bases between them. The CDR3 DNA reads TGTGCCAGCAGTTTATTGGACCGACTGCGAAACACTGAAGCTTTCTTT. Translated: CASSLLDRLRNTEAFF.

In this sample, this clonotype turned up many times. This rearrangement joins TRBV18 to TRBJ2-5; the match to TRBD1 covers 7 bases. With 3 bases clipped from V and 4 bases from J, the junction kept 2 bases outside the gene matches. CDR1 and CDR2 (germline): KGHSH, LQKENI. The CDR3 has 13 amino acids. The CDR3 region has the DNA TGTGCCAGCTCACCCCCAGGGGGAGAGACCCAGTACTTC. Translating it yields CASSPPGGETQYF. Supplemented by reference TRBV18 and TRBJ2-5, the full variable domain reads NAGVMQNPRHLVRRRGQEARLRCSPMKGHSHVYWYRQLPEEGLKFMVYLQKENIIDESGMPKERFSAEFPKEGPSILRIQQVVRGDSAAYFCASSPPGGETQYFGPGTRLLVL.

This clonotype was counted ten times or more. The genes are TRBV6-5 and TRBJ2-1; 9 positions match TRBD2. CDR3 length: 14 residues. CDR1 and CDR2 from the germline V gene are MNHEY and SVGAGI. With 5 bases clipped from V and 5 bases from J, the junction kept 4 bases outside the gene matches. The CDR3 coding sequence is TGTGCCAGCAGTCGGACTAGCGCAGACAATGAGCAGTTCTTC. It specifies CASSRTSADNEQFF.

This clonotype was observed a few times. V and J are TRBV15 and TRBJ2-1; TRBD1 matches 8 bases. Trimming took 2 bases from V and 2 from J; bases not matched to a gene: 2. The length of the CDR3 is 15 residues. Germline V lookup: CDR1 LNHNV, CDR2 YYDKDF (reference sequence). CDR3 sequence: CATSRTGQAYNEQFF. CDR3 in DNA: TGTGCCACCAGCAGAACGGGACAGGCCTACAATGAGCAGTTCTTC.

This clonotype has more than one count but fewer than ten. V gene TRBV5-4 combines with J gene TRBJ2-2; 7 positions match TRBD2. Trimming removed 5 bases from V and 1 base from J; junction bases left unmatched: 8. This CDR3 spans 16 amino acids. The germline V gene has CDR1 SGHNT and CDR2 YYREEE (reference sequence). The CDR3 nucleotides are TGTGCCAGCAGTTGGGGGAGCGGGATGAACACCGGGGAGCTGTTTTTT. Encoded protein: CASSWGSGMNTGELFF. The variable domain in full, completed from reference TRBV5-4 and TRBJ2-2, reads ETGVTQSPTHLIKTRGQQVTLRCSSQSGHNTVSWYQQALGQGPQFIFQYYREEENGRGNFPPRFSGLQFPNYSSELNVNALELDDSALYLCASSWGSGMNTGELFFGEGSRLTVL.

This clonotype was picked up many times. The chain links TRBV18 to TRBJ2-3, with D perhaps TRBD2 (5 bases). There are 13 residues in the CDR3. Trimming stripped 3 bases from V and 4 bases from J, with 8 bases between. CDR1 KGHSH and CDR2 LQKENI come from the germline V gene. CDR3 residues: CASSPRDADTQYF. The CDR3 bases are TGTGCCAGCTCACCCCGGGATGCAGATACGCAGTATTTT.